The entry below describes one T cell receptor (beta chain). Its antigen is currently unknown. Sequenced by immunoSEQ multiplex PCR; TCRdb stores in-frame clones only, minus some. Among approximately 140,000 clones, just over 85% were seen once, and the ten largest hold 7% to 9%. Donors were drawn from the roughly 120-subject validation cohort, separate from the roughly 670-subject first cohort. The data originate from a study of cytomegalovirus exposure and HLA in healthy donors. General study points: There were 150 or so TCR beta chains listed as cytomegalovirus-associated. Rarity marked most TCR sequences, yet some public TCRs occurred in many donors.

Sequencing input: PBMCs. This clonotype was sampled from a young woman in good health and CMV-seropositive.

For the CDR3, the DNA is TGCGCCAGCAGTGGAGGGGGAGGCTACACCTTC. Residues: CASSGGGGYTF. The gene calls are TRBV10-2 and TRBJ1-2; maybe TRBD1 (6 bases). Germline values: CDR1 WSHSY, CDR2 SAAADI. Trimming cost V 4 bases and J 8 bases, with 8 bases left between them. There are 11 residues in the CDR3.